What follows describes a single T cell receptor beta chain. The specificity of this receptor is unknown. No qualities accompany the bases; no much larger clone lies one base away. This specimen comes from a study of blood T cells in healthy people across ages (dated by TCRdb to the mid-2010s). In the study overall: In model experiments, roughly one uniquely barcoded TCR beta cDNA molecule per two T cells was captured by template switching. Donors were grouped into four age groups: young (average 16 years), middle-aged (less than 40), aged (around 56) and long-lived (just over 80). Using the same blood draw, the study looked at two additional independent replicas of 1 million unique cDNA reads for two donors, one aged 18 to 29 and the other aged 80 or older. To track age-related changes in TCR beta repertoire diversity, the study relied on deep sequencing normalized with unique cDNA molecular identifiers. Donors of different ages were randomly distributed across sequencing lanes to avoid experimental bias.

The method was 5' RACE. The reads were generated on an Illumina HiSeq 2500. A second 7 to 11 cycle PCR used a sample-barcoded 5' primer and a J-beta primer mix. A template-switch 5' adaptor carrying 12 random nucleotides introduced a unique molecular identifier onto each TCR beta cDNA molecule. Each sample yielded at least 3 million CDR3-containing paired-end reads. First-strand cDNA was synthesized from all RNA with the Mint cDNA synthesis kit, primed by a TRBC-specific oligonucleotide. Following uracil-DNA glycosylase treatment, a first 18-cycle PCR with universal primers M1SS and BC2_uni_R was performed on all cDNA. The authors' analysis ran thus. For normalization, 1 million high-quality reads, each with a distinct molecular identifier, were randomly selected from each sample. Reads sharing molecular identifiers were discarded rather than binned into consensus sequences. MiTCR, with a Q25 quality threshold and the strictest error-elimination algorithm, was used for CDR3 identification, clonotype clustering and error correction. A nonparametric unseen species model with Euler transformation was used to estimate lower-bound total TCR beta diversity. In TCRdb, the public reads were trimmed at Q25 with fastp and aligned with MiXCR, with productive beta chains retained. Each entry merges the rows of one CDR3 protein and shows their most common DNA and genes. None of the V and J calls come from the authors' own analysis; TCRdb made them. The sample table holds about 2 million distinct CDR3 sequences, of which about 50% were seen once. Around 2.1% of the sample comes from the top ten.

The paper's findings and limits, for the study overall: Conclusive comparison of naive and antigen-experienced compartments was prevented by the profiling of bulk unsorted PBMCs. Estimates of total diversity from one million sequenced T cells were regarded as lower bounds and underestimates. Compared with the aged group, the long-lived group had more naive CD4+ T cells, fewer expanded clones and increased TCR diversity, suggesting age selection. The CMV infection status of donors was not known, potentially confounding age-related changes in expanded clonotypes. As age increased, observed TCR beta diversity per million T cells dropped in a roughly linear way, and a significant reduction was already evident by age about 40. The percentage of naive T cells measured by flow cytometry correlated strongly with observed TCR beta diversity.

The cysteine opens and the phenylalanine closes a CDR3 of 16 amino acids. The entry retains the CDR3 DNA only, 48 bases that are in frame from base 1. The germline V gene specifies SGHVS as CDR1 and FQNEAQ as CDR2. V is clipped by 1 base and J by 2 bases, and the sequence between their germline boundaries is 12 bases long. Donors were a few dozen systemically healthy Caucasian individuals from Russia aged roughly 6 to 90 years. Around 10 milliliters of peripheral blood were collected from each donor into EDTA-treated Vacutainer tubes. PBMCs were isolated by Ficoll-Paque density-gradient centrifugation, with at least 7 million obtained per sample. Trizol reagent was used to extract total RNA from PBMCs, with at least 5.5 micrograms per sample. Naive CD45RAhigh/CD27high T cell percentages were measured by flow cytometry on a PBMC aliquot from every donor.

Source material: blood. Here the chain combines TRBV7-8 and TRBJ1-5; a tentative D call is TRBD1 (5 bases match). This TCR was recovered from a middle-aged woman in good health. The CDR3 reads as follows: CASSLVDGTGNQPQHF. The DNA sequence is TGTGCCAGCAGCTTAGTTGACGGGACCGGCAATCAGCCCCAGCATTTT.